The source of this T cell receptor beta chain is a study of identical twins (dated by TCRdb to 2016 to 2017). Some background on the complete study: The study deep-sequenced TCR alpha and beta repertoires from monozygotic twins, unrelated adults of various ages and cord blood to test whether fetal clonotypes persist. Replicate twin experiments were performed at different times using different library preparation protocols to rule out contamination.

The library came from 5' RACE. Sequenced using an Illumina HiSeq 2000. A universal primer binding site was introduced by template switching, and a unique molecular identifier was present in the final cDNA, enabling accurate counting of TCR cDNA molecules. First-strand cDNA for TCR alpha and beta chains was synthesized from specific primers in the conserved constant-segment region. To control for contamination, every cDNA library carried two barcodes: a SMART-Mk sample barcode plus Illumina barcodes. TruSeq adapter sequences and Illumina sample barcodes were added in two successive PCR steps. The Illumina HiSeq platform was used with custom primers to sequence TCR alpha and beta cDNA libraries. The paper's data handling went like this. MiGEC processed the raw reads to extract unique molecular identifiers, while MiXCR was used to determine the CDR3 positions. Recombination models were inferred per individual with the repgenHMM and IGoR tools using an EM algorithm. Shared clonotype analysis was performed with the tcR package in R, normalizing sharing by the product of cloneset sizes. To study raw recombination without the effects of thymic and clonal selection, out-of-frame nonproductive sequences were analyzed. TCRdb passed the public sequencing reads through fastp at Q25 and MiXCR, retaining productive beta sequences. Identical CDR3 proteins give one entry, which carries the most common genes and DNA. In this record, the V and J calls reflect TCRdb's handling and not the investigators' own analysis. The sample contains about 500,000 distinct CDR3 sequences, roughly an eighth of them found a single time. The ten largest account for 0.8% to 1% of the sample.

Only healthy Caucasian donors were included. Three pairs of female monozygotic twins, all aged 18 to 29 years, were included in the twin cohort. Positive isolation kits from Invitrogen were used to isolate CD4+ and CD8+ T cell populations. Broader findings and caveats from the paper: Compared with coincidental sharing between unrelated individuals, out-of-frame TCR alpha sequences shared between twins had an excess of sequences with low generation probability. Invariant T cells such as MAIT and iNKT could partly confound zero-insertion analyses, though diverse VJ usage argued against this for most clonotypes. Because the same donors could not be followed over many years, conclusions were based on cross-sectional statistical analysis. Excess twin sharing in beta out-of-frame sequences was weaker because fewer shared sequences lowered the signal-to-noise ratio. Abundant cord blood beta clonotypes carried fewer insertions; young adult naive repertoires showed a weaker similar trend, while memory repertoires showed none. Out-of-frame TCR alpha sharing in monozygotic twins was systematically underestimated by recombination models, whereas sharing between unrelated individuals was in agreement with the recombination models.

With respect to this clonotype: Its antigen is currently not known. Base-call qualities are not available, and no considerably larger clone is one nucleotide away.

The germline V gene provides CDR1 MGHRA and CDR2 YSYEKL. Relative to germline, V is 0 bases shorter and J is 1 base shorter, with 12 bases between their ends. The CDR3 covers 17 residues, taking in both the cysteine and the phenylalanine. Of the read, only the CDR3 DNA is kept; its 51 bases are in frame from base 1. This sample was shared with a second study, whose subject was yellow fever vaccine responses in identical twins. Per that second paper: According to the authors, in identical twins the way T cells responded to vaccination appeared partly convergent and partly personalized. The study precisely tracked vaccine-responding T cell clones in identical twins.

The clonotype originates from a woman aged 18-29 years in good health. The chain is made from TRBV4-1 and TRBJ2-2; possibly the D gene is TRBD2, per 7 matching bases. The material sequenced was CD4+ T cells sorted from blood. In nucleotide form, the sequence is TGCGCCAGCAGCCAAGATAGGGGGGGGCTGAACACCGGGGAGCTGTTTTTT. The resulting protein is CASSQDRGGLNTGELFF.